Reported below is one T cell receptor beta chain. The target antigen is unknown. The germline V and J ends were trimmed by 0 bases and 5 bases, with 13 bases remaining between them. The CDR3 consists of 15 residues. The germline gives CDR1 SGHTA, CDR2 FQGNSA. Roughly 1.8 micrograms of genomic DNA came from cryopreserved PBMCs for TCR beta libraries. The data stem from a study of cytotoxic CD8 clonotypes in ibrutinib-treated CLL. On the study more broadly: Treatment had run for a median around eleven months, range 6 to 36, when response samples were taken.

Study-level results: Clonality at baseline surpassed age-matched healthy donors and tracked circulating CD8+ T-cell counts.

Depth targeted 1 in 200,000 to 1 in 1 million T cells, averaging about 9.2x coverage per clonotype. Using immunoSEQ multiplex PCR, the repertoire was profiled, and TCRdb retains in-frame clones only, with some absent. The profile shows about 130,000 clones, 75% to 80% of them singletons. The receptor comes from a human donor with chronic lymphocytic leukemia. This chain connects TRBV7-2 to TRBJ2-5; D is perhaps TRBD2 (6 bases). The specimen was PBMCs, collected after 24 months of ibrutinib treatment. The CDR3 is CASSLAGGGWETQYF. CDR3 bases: TGTGCCAGCAGCTTAGCGGGGGGAGGATGGGAGACCCAGTACTTC.